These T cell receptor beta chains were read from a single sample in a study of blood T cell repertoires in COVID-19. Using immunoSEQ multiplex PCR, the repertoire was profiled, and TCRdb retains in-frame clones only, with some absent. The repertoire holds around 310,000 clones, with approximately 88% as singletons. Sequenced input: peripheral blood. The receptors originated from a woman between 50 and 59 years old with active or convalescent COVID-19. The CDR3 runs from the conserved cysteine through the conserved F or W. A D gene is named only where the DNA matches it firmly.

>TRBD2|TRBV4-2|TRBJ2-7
TGTGCCAGCAGCCAGAATCAATTCGCTAGCGGGAGTTCCTACGAGCAGTACTTC
CASSQNQFASGSSYEQYF
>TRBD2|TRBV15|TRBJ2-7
TGTGCCACCAGCTTCCAGCGGGAGTCGGGCGAGCAGTACTTC
CATSFQRESGEQYF
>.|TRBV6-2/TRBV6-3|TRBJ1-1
TGTGCCAGCAGCCTCCGGGACACCCACCGGAGTGGCACTGAAGCTTTCTTT
CASSLRDTHRSGTEAFF
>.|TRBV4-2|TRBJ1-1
TGTGCCAGCAGCCAAGGGTGGGAGAGCCGAACAATAACTAACACTGAAGCTTTCTTT
CASSQGWESRTITNTEAFF
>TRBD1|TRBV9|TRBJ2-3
TGTGCCAGCAGCATCACCGGGACAGGGCTGGACACAGATACGCAGTATTTT
CASSITGTGLDTDTQYF
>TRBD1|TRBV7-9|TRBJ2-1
TGTGCCAGCAGATTTACCGGGACAGGGGGTAATGAGCAGTTCTTC
CASRFTGTGGNEQFF
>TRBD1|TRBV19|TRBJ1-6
TGTGCCAGTAGTATATTGGGACAGGGTTTTGATTCACCCCTCCACTTT
CASSILGQGFDSPLHF
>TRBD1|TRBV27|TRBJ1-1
TGTGCCAGCAGCCGCAGGACAGGGGGAGACGACACTGAAGCTTTCTTT
CASSRRTGGDDTEAFF
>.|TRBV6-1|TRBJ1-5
TGTGCCAGCCAACAGTTCGCTCTTGGAGGTCAGCCCCAGCATTTT
CASQQFALGGQPQHF
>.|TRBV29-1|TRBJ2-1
TGCAGCGTTCCAACAAGGGGGGACAGCTCCTACAATGAGCAGTTCTTC
CSVPTRGDSSYNEQFF
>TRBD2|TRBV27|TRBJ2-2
TGTGCCAGCAGGACGACTAGCGGGAGGGTCGGGGAGCTGTTTTTT
CASRTTSGRVGELFF
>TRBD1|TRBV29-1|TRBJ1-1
TGCAGTGCCCGCGGGACAGACATGAACACTGAAGCTTTCTTT
CSARGTDMNTEAFF
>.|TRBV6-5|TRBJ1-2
TGTGCCAGCAGTTCGACAGATTCTAACTATGGCTACACCTTC
CASSSTDSNYGYTF
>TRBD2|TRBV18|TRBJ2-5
TGTGCCAGCTCACAGGGACTAGCGGGAGCAGAGACCCAGTACTTC
CASSQGLAGAETQYF
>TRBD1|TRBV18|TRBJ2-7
TGTGCCAGCTCACCAGGACAGGGGGCGCCGACCTACGAGCAGTACTTC
CASSPGQGAPTYEQYF
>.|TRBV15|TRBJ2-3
TGTGCCACCAGCAGCTGGGGCCAGACAGATACGCAGTATTTT
CATSSWGQTDTQYF
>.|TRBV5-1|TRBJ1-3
TGCGCCAGCAGCGTAACAGGGTCAGAGAGCTCTGGAAACACCATATATTTT
CASSVTGSESSGNTIYF
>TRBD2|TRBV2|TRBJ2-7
TGTGCCAGCAGGGGACTAGCGGGACCCTACGAGCAGTACTTC
CASRGLAGPYEQYF
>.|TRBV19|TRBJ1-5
TGTGCCAGTAGTACCCTATCCCCGAGCAATCAGCCCCAGCATTTT
CASSTLSPSNQPQHF
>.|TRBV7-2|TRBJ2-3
TGTGCCAGCAGCTTAGAGGGGTCAGATACGCAGTATTTT
CASSLEGSDTQYF
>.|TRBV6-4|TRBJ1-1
TGTGCCAGCAGTGCCTCCCCGGGGAACACTGAAGCTTTCTTT
CASSASPGNTEAFF
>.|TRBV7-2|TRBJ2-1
TGTGCCAGCAGCTTACAATGGAGCTCCTACAATGAGCAGTTCTTC
CASSLQWSSYNEQFF
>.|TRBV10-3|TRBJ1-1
TGTGCCAGCGGGCCCATGAACACTGAAGCTTTCTTT
CASGPMNTEAFF
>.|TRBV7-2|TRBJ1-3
TGTGCCAGCAGCTTAAAGGAGGGCTCTGGAAACACCATATATTTT
CASSLKEGSGNTIYF
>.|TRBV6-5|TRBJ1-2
TGTGCCAGCAGTTACTCGGTCCAGGTCTATGGCTACACCTTC
CASSYSVQVYGYTF
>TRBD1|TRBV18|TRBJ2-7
TGTGCCAGCTCACTTGACCGGACAGGGGGATACGAGCAGTACTTC
CASSLDRTGGYEQYF
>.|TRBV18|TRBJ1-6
TGTGCCAGCTCCGGGACACAGAATTCACCCCTCCACTTT
CASSGTQNSPLHF
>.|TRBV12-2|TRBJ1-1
TGTGCAAGTCTCTCTTCGAGAACTGAAGCTTTCTTT
CASLSSRTEAFF
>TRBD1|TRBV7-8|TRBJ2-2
TGTGCCAGCACCGAACAGGGGGCGAACACCGGGGAGCTGTTTTTT
CASTEQGANTGELFF
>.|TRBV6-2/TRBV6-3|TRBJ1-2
TGTGCCAGCAGTACATCTAGATATGGCTACACCTTC
CASSTSRYGYTF
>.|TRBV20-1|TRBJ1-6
TGCAGTGCTTTGGCGGATTCACCCCTCCACTTT
CSALADSPLHF
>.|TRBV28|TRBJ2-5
TGTGCCAGCAGTTCGTCTAACCAAGAGACCCAGTACTTC
CASSSSNQETQYF
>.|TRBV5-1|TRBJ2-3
TGCGCCAGCAGCCAGCCGGGATTTCCCACAGATACGCAGTATTTT
CASSQPGFPTDTQYF
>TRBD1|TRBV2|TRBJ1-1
TGTGCCAGCAGTGTTTCGGGACAGGGGACCACTGAAGCTTTCTTT
CASSVSGQGTTEAFF
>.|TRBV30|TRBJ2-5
TGTGCCTGGAGCCATGGACACGGGTCGGTATCCCAGTACTTC
CAWSHGHGSVSQYF
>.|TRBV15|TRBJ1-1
TGTGCCACCAGCGGAGGGACAAGGGCTGAAGCTTTCTTT
CATSGGTRAEAFF